The clone carrying this TCR beta chain was counted between two and nine times. The junction departs from germline at one end; a sequencing error may be responsible. This record belongs to a study of early T cells in non-severe SARS-CoV-2 infection. For the study at large: Whole-blood bulk RNA, unsorted, was sequenced, and chains were unpaired.

Molecules of cDNA were individually given unique molecular identifiers that were attached to them. TCRdb used MiXCR to reprocess the 5' RACE reads, holding one entry per CDR3 protein. The table includes approximately 57,000 distinct CDR3 sequences, around 12% detected once. The sequencing input was whole blood. This TCR came from an adult who was a healthcare worker with PCR-confirmed SARS-CoV-2 infection or an uninfected control (not recorded which).

CDR3 sequence: CASSKISGGAIGEQFF. In DNA, the CDR3 is TGTGCTAGCAGCAAAATCAGCGGGGGGGCAATAGGAGAGCAGTTCTTC. The chain has TRBV7-7 and TRBJ2-1; 10 bases match TRBD2. This CDR3 spans 16 amino acids. Germline lookup yields CDR1 SSHAT and CDR2 FNYEAQ (reference sequence).